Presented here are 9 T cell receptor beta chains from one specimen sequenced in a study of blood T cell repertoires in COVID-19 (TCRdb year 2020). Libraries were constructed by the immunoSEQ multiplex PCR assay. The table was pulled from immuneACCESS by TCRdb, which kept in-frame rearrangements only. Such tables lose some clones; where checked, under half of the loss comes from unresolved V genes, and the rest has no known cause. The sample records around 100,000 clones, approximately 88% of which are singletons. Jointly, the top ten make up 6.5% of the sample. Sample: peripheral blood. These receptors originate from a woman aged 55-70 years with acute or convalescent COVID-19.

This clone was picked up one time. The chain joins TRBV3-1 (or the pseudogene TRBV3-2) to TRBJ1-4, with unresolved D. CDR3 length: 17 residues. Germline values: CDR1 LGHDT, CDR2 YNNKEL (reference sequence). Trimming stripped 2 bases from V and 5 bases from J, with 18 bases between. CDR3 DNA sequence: TGTGCCAGCAGCCAATCCCGGTCGAGGGCCTCCAATGAAAAACTGTTTTTT. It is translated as CASSQSRSRASNEKLFF.

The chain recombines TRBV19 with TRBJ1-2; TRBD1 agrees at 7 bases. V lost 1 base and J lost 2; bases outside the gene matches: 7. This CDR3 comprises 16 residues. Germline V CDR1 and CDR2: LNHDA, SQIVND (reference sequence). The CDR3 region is CASSIVGTVRNYGYTF. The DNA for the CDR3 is TGTGCCAGTAGTATAGTGGGGACAGTAAGAAACTATGGCTACACCTTC.

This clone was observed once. The CDR3 reads CASSSHGRGTDTQYF. The DNA of the CDR3 is TGTGCCAGCAGTTCACACGGGAGGGGCACAGATACGCAGTATTTT. The J gene is TRBJ2-3, the V gene TRBV6-5; 8 bases match TRBD2. This CDR3 is built from 15 residues. The V and J ends lost 4 bases and 1 base, in that order; junction bases with no gene match: 4. Looked up from germline, CDR1 is MNHEY and CDR2 is SVGAGI.

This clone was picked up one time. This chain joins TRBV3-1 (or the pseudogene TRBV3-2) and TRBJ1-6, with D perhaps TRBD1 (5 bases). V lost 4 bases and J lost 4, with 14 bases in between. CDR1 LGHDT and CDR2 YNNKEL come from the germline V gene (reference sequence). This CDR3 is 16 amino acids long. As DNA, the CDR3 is TGTGCCAGCAGCCTTAGGACATTGGCTTATAATTCACCCCTCCACTTT. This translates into CASSLRTLAYNSPLHF.

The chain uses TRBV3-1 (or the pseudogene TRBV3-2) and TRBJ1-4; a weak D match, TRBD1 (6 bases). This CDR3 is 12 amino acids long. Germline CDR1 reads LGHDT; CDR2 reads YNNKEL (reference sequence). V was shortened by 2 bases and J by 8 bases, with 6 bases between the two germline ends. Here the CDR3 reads CASSQQGEKLFF. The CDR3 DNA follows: TGTGCCAGCAGCCAACAGGGGGAAAAACTGTTTTTT.

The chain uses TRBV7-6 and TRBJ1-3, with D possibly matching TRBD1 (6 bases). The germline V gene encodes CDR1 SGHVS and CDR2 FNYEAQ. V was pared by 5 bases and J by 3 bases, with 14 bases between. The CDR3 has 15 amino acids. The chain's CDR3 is CASSVSRGSGNTIYF. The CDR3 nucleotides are TGTGCCAGCAGCGTCAGCAGGGGCAGTGGAAACACCATATATTTT.

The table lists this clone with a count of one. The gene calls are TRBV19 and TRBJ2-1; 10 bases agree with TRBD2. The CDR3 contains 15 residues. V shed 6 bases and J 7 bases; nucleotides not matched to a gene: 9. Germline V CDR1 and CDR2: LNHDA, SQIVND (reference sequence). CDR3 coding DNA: TGTGCCAGTAGGACGAGCGGGAGGGGCTCAAATGAGCAGTTCTTC. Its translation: CASRTSGRGSNEQFF.

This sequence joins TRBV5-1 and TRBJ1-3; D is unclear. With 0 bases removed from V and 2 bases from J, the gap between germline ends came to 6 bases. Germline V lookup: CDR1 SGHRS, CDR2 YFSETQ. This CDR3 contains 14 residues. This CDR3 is CASSLETAGNTIYF. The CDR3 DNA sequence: TGCGCCAGCAGCTTGGAAACAGCTGGAAACACCATATATTTT.

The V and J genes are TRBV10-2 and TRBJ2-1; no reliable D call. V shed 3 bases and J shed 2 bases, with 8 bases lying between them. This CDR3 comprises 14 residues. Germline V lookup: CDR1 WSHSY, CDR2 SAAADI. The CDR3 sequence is CASSENFAYNEQFF. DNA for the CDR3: TGCGCCAGCAGTGAAAACTTCGCCTACAATGAGCAGTTCTTC.